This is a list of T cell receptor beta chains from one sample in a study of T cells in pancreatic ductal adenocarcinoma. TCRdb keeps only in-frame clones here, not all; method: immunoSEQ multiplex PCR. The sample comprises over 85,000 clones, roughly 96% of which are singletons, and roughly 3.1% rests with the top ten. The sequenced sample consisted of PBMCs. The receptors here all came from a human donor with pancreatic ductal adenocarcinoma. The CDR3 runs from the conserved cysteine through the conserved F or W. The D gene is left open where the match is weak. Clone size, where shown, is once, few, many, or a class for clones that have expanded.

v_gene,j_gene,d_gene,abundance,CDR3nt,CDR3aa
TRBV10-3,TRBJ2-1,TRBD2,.,TGTGCCATCAGTGAGACTAGCGGCAACAATGAGCAGTTCTTC,CAISETSGNNEQFF
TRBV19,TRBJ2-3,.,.,TGTGCCAGTAGTATACGGCACGAAGGGGCTAGCACAGATACGCAGTATTTT,CASSIRHEGASTDTQYF
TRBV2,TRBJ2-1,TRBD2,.,TGTGCCAGCCCGACTAGCGGGACTTACAATGAGCAGTTCTTC,CASPTSGTYNEQFF
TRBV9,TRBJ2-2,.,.,TGTGCCAGCAGCCCCTCCGGGGGGCCCCACGGGGAGCTGTTTTTT,CASSPSGGPHGELFF
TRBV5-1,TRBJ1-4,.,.,TGCGCCAGCAGCCCTGGACTAAACCCCATGAGGAATGAAAAACTGTTTTTT,CASSPGLNPMRNEKLFF
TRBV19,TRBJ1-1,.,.,TGTGCCAGTTCACAGGGAGGGACTGAAGCTTTCTTT,CASSQGGTEAFF
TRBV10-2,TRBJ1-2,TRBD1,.,TGCGCCAGCAGTGGGGGACAGGGAACGAGCTATGGCTACACCTTC,CASSGGQGTSYGYTF
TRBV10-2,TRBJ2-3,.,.,TGCGCCAGCAGGCAGTTTACAGATACGCAGTATTTT,CASRQFTDTQYF
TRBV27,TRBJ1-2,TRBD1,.,TGTGCCAGCAGTTTGACAGGGGCTGGCTACACCTTC,CASSLTGAGYTF
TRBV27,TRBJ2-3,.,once,TGTGCCAGCATCTCCCGCACAGATACGCAGTATTTT,CASISRTDTQYF
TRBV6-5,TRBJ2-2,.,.,TGTGCCAGCAGGGAGAGCGGGAACACCGGGGAGCTGTTTTTT,CASRESGNTGELFF
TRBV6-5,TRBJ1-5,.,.,TGTGCCAGCACTCCTGTGAGACAGCCCCAGCATTTT,CASTPVRQPQHF
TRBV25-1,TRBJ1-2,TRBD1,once,TGTGCCAGCAGTACCACTTCAGGGGGGAGCTATGGCTACACCTTC,CASSTTSGGSYGYTF
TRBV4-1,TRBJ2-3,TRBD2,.,TGCGCCAGCAGCCAAGAGGGAGCGGGAGTGGGAGATACGCAGTATTTT,CASSQEGAGVGDTQYF
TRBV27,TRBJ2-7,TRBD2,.,TGTGCCAGCAGTTTAGGACTAGCGGGAGCTAGGGAGCAGTACTTC,CASSLGLAGAREQYF
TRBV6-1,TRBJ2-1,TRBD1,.,TGTGCCAGCAGTGAGTGGTGGGACAGGGGCTACAATGAGCAGTTCTTC,CASSEWWDRGYNEQFF
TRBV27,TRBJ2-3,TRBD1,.,TGTGCCAGCAGTACACAGGGGGGCGGCACAGATACGCAGTATTTT,CASSTQGGGTDTQYF
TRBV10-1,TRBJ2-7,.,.,TGCGCCAGCAGTGCACAAAGCGACCCTACGCAGCAGTACTTC,CASSAQSDPTQQYF
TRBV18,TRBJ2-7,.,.,TGTGCCAGCTCACCACAGGCCCAGGGTGAATACGAGCAGTACTTC,CASSPQAQGEYEQYF
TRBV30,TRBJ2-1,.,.,TGTGCCTGGAGTGTATCCCCGCCCATTAGTGAGCAGTTCTTC,CAWSVSPPISEQFF
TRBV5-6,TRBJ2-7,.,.,TGTGCCAGCAGTACCGCGTTCCGGAGTGGCGAGCAGTACTTC,CASSTAFRSGEQYF
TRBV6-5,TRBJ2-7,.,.,TGTGCCAGCAGAAAAGGACTTCGCGAGCAGTACTTC,CASRKGLREQYF
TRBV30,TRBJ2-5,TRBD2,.,TGTGCCTGGACCAGGACTAGCGGGGAAGGGGGGACCCAGTACTTC,CAWTRTSGEGGTQYF
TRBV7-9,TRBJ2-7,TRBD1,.,TGTGCCAGCATTCGACAGGGTACCTACGAGCAGTACTTC,CASIRQGTYEQYF
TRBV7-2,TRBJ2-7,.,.,TGTGCCAGCAGCTTATCTCCCCTAGATTCCTACGAGCAGTACTTC,CASSLSPLDSYEQYF
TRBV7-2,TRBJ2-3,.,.,TGTGCCAGCAGCGCGTACACAGATACGCAGTATTTT,CASSAYTDTQYF
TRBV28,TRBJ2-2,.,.,TGTGCCAGCCAGCTAGCGACGAACACCGGGGAGCTGTTTTTT,CASQLATNTGELFF
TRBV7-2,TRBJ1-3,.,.,TGTGCCAGCAGCTTGTACTCTGGAAACACCATATATTTT,CASSLYSGNTIYF
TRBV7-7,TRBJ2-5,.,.,TGTGCTAGCAGCTCCCTGGGACACGAGGGAGAGACCCAGTACTTC,CASSSLGHEGETQYF